Each of the 30 T cell receptor beta chains below was sequenced from the same sample in a study of T cell responses to AZD1222 COVID-19 vaccine. Sequencing was performed with immunoSEQ multiplex PCR; in TCRdb, only in-frame clones are kept and a portion is missing. The repertoire holds more than 40,000 clones, with about 92% as singletons. Material: peripheral blood, obtained 28 days after the second AZD1222 dose. These receptor sequences come from an adult who received the AZD1222 COVID-19 vaccine.

The V call is TRBV6-6, the J call TRBJ2-3; the D gene is possibly TRBD2 (5 bases). The germline V gene has CDR1 MNHNY and CDR2 SVGAGI (reference sequence). There are 14 residues in the CDR3. With 4 bases removed from V and 1 base from J, the gap between germline ends came to 9 bases. The CDR3 here is CASSSRTRTDTQYF. The CDR3 nucleotides are TGTGCCAGCAGTTCCAGGACTCGCACAGATACGCAGTATTTT.

The rearrangement joins TRBV7-9 to TRBJ1-6; D unresolved. CDR3 length: 13 amino acids. CDR1 is SEHNR and CDR2 is FQNEAQ in the germline V gene (reference sequence). V was trimmed by 5 bases and J by 9 bases, leaving 11 bases between them. The CDR3: CASSPGKGSPLHF. In DNA form, the CDR3 reads TGTGCCAGCAGCCCAGGCAAGGGTTCACCCCTCCACTTT.

This clone was seen only once. The chain joins TRBV5-4 to TRBJ1-3; D gene uncertain. The germline V gene encodes CDR1 SGHNT and CDR2 YYREEE (reference sequence). The CDR3 sequence is 15 residues long. Trimming took 7 bases from V and 0 from J, leaving 14 bases between them. The CDR3 nucleotides are TGTGCCAGCCGGCCGAGCGGGAACTCTGGAAACACCATATATTTT. This encodes CASRPSGNSGNTIYF.

The chain couples TRBV11-2 to TRBJ2-5; D unclear. In germline, CDR1 is SGHAT, CDR2 FQNNGV. This CDR3 has 14 residues. Trimming removed 0 bases from V and 2 bases from J, with 7 bases in between. Here the CDR3 reads CASSLENLQETQYF. The CDR3 coding sequence is TGTGCCAGCAGCTTAGAAAACCTACAAGAGACCCAGTACTTC.

This clone turned up a few times. J is TRBJ1-1 and V is TRBV7-9; TRBD1 matches at 9 bases. Germline V CDR1 and CDR2: SEHNR, FQNEAQ (reference sequence). The CDR3 is 14 residues long. The ends lost 5 bases at V and 6 bases at J; junction bases unmatched: 7. The CDR3 spells CASSLGQGSPEAFF. The CDR3 nucleotides read TGTGCCAGCAGCCTCGGACAGGGGTCCCCTGAAGCTTTCTTT.

The chain joins TRBV7-8 to TRBJ1-4, with D possibly matching TRBD1 (5 bases). The ends were cut back, 1 base at V and 2 bases at J, with 5 bases in the middle. Germline V gives CDR1 SGHVS, CDR2 FQNEAQ. The CDR3 consists of 14 residues. The CDR3 loop reads CASSLGGTNEKLFF. CDR3 coding DNA: TGTGCCAGCAGCTTAGGGGGGACTAATGAAAAACTGTTTTTT.

This chain connects TRBV7-2 to TRBJ2-7; maybe TRBD2 (7 bases). Germline CDR1 and CDR2: SGHTA and FQGNSA. V was trimmed by 5 bases and J by 2 bases, leaving 16 bases between them. The CDR3 consists of 15 residues. The CDR3, as DNA: TGTGCCAGCAGCCCGAGAGGGGGGGGCCCCTACGAGCAGTACTTC. Its protein is CASSPRGGGPYEQYF.

The chain uses TRBV30 and TRBJ1-2, with D maybe TRBD1 (5 bases). Germline values: CDR1 GTSNPN, CDR2 SVGIG (reference sequence). Trimming removed 5 bases at V and 10 bases at J, with 17 bases between. The CDR3 extends over 12 amino acids. CDR3 in amino acids: CAWAGTMGSYTF. The CDR3 region has the DNA TGTGCCTGGGCCGGGACGATGGGGTCCTACACCTTC. Supplemented by reference TRBV30 and TRBJ1-2, the full variable domain reads SQTIHQWPATLVQPVGSPLSLECTVEGTSNPNLYWYRQAAGRGLQLLFYSVGIGQISSEVPQNLSASRPQDRQFILSSKKLLLSDSGFYLCAWAGTMGSYTFGSGTRLTVV.

The chain couples TRBV3-1 (or the pseudogene TRBV3-2) to TRBJ1-1, with D unclear. V lost 5 bases and J 5 bases, leaving 15 bases between the germline ends. Germline V gives CDR1 LGHDT, CDR2 YNNKEL (reference sequence). The CDR3 covers 14 residues. CDR3 residues: CASSEGPPGTEAFF. As DNA, the CDR3 is TGTGCCAGCAGCGAGGGCCCCCCGGGAACTGAAGCTTTCTTT.

The rearrangement joins TRBV6-2 or TRBV6-3 to TRBJ1-6; 7 positions match TRBD1. V gave up 2 bases and J gave up 6 bases; unmatched junction bases: 4. In germline, CDR1 is MNHEY, CDR2 SVGEGT. The CDR3 has 15 residues. The CDR3 nucleotides are TGTGCCAGCAGTTACCGGACAGGAGCTAATTCACCCCTCCACTTT. This translates into CASSYRTGANSPLHF.

The gene calls are TRBV5-4 and TRBJ2-5, with D unresolved. The CDR3 sequence is 12 residues long. V lost 3 bases to trimming and J lost 5 bases, with 8 bases between them. Germline CDR1 reads SGHNT; CDR2 reads YYREEE (reference sequence). CDR3 sequence: CASSSPRETQYF. In DNA, the CDR3 is TGTGCCAGCAGCTCCCCAAGGGAGACCCAGTACTTC.

The chain employs TRBV2 and TRBJ1-5; D uncertain. The V end lost 3 bases, the J end lost 7 bases, and 10 bases lay between the germline ends. The CDR3 length is 13 residues. CDR1 is SNHLY, CDR2 FYNNEI, per germline. The CDR3: CASSDGSWQPQHF. CDR3 nucleotides: TGTGCCAGCAGTGATGGTTCTTGGCAGCCCCAGCATTTT. The variable domain in full, completed from reference TRBV2 and TRBJ1-5, reads EPEVTQTPSHQVTQMGQEVILRCVPISNHLYFYWYRQILGQKVEFLVSFYNNEISEKSEIFDDQFSVERPDGSNFTLKIRSTKLEDSAMYFCASSDGSWQPQHFGDGTRLSIL.

In DNA form, the CDR3 reads TGTGCCAGCCAAAAAAAGACACAGCTGAACACTGAAGCTTTCTTT. Encoded protein: CASQKKTQLNTEAFF. This chain uses TRBV3-1 (or the pseudogene TRBV3-2) with TRBJ1-1; D is ambiguous. Germline V gene sequence: CDR1 LGHDT, CDR2 YNNKEL (reference sequence). Trimming took 8 bases from V and 0 from J, leaving 16 bases between them. The CDR3 runs 15 residues.

The chain uses TRBV5-1 and TRBJ1-6; 8 positions match TRBD1. CDR1 and CDR2 from the germline V gene are SGHRS and YFSETQ. The CDR3 totals 15 residues. Germline trimming cut 0 bases from V and 9 bases from J; bases unmatched to any gene: 5. The CDR3: CASSLAGQGASPLHF. The DNA of the CDR3 is TGCGCCAGCAGCTTGGCAGGACAGGGAGCTTCACCCCTCCACTTT.

The rearrangement uses TRBV9 and TRBJ2-3; D gene uncertain. The germline V and J ends were trimmed by 4 bases and 0 bases, with 9 bases remaining between them. Germline V lookup: CDR1 SGDLS, CDR2 YYNGEE. The CDR3 length is 14 residues. This CDR3 reads CASSPRPSTDTQYF. The CDR3 coding sequence is TGTGCCAGCAGCCCTCGGCCCAGCACAGATACGCAGTATTTT.

The chain couples TRBV30 to TRBJ1-6, with TRBD1 identical over 7 bases. Germline V gene lookup returns CDR1 GTSNPN and CDR2 SVGIG (reference sequence). The CDR3 loop spans 13 amino acids. V shed 4 bases and J 4 bases; nucleotides not matched to a gene: 1. The CDR3 DNA reads as TGTGCCTGGACAGGGGGGTATAATTCACCCCTCCACTTT. Translating it yields CAWTGGYNSPLHF. Full variable domain (rest looked up from reference TRBV30 and TRBJ1-6): SQTIHQWPATLVQPVGSPLSLECTVEGTSNPNLYWYRQAAGRGLQLLFYSVGIGQISSEVPQNLSASRPQDRQFILSSKKLLLSDSGFYLCAWTGGYNSPLHFGNGTRLTVT.

The CDR3 here is CASSYPGNGMAFF. The DNA of the CDR3 is TGTGCCAGCAGCTACCCAGGGAACGGGATGGCTTTCTTT. The chain is built from TRBV7-2 and TRBJ1-1, with a weak D call TRBD1 (5 bases). The V and J ends lost 4 bases and 11 bases respectively, with 17 bases between them. CDR3 length equals 13 residues. Germline V CDR1 and CDR2: SGHTA, FQGNSA.

This clone appeared once. This sequence joins TRBV18 and TRBJ1-5; TRBD1 matches at 8 bases. CDR1 KGHSH and CDR2 LQKENI come from the germline V gene. After removal of 0 bases from V and 7 bases from J, the junction contained 8 bases not matched to a gene. This CDR3 is built from 16 residues. The CDR3 here is CASSPPGQVTRQPQHF. Written as DNA, the CDR3 is TGTGCCAGCTCACCACCGGGACAGGTAACACGGCAGCCCCAGCATTTT.

The V gene is TRBV5-1, the J gene TRBJ2-1; unclear D gene. The CDR3 runs to 15 residues. Deletions cut 3 bases from V and 0 bases from J, with 10 bases between. Germline V gives CDR1 SGHRS, CDR2 YFSETQ. CDR3 loop: CASSSGVSSYNEQFF. For the CDR3, the DNA is TGCGCCAGCAGCTCCGGAGTTAGCTCCTACAATGAGCAGTTCTTC.

The chain is built from TRBV2 and TRBJ2-7, with D uncertain. In germline, CDR1 is SNHLY, CDR2 FYNNEI. Between the trimmed V and J ends, which lost 2 bases and 6 bases, there was a span of 11 bases. CDR3 length: 13 amino acids. CDR3 bases: TGTGCCAGCAGTGAACCGTTTCTTACCGAGCAGTACTTC. Encoded protein: CASSEPFLTEQYF.

This chain joins TRBV28 and TRBJ2-7; 9 nucleotides align to TRBD1. CDR3 length: 14 residues. Germline V CDR1 and CDR2: MDHEN, SYDVKM. V lost 5 bases and J lost 0; bases outside the gene matches: 2. As DNA, the CDR3 is TGTGCCAGCAGTCGGACAGGGGTCTCCTACGAGCAGTACTTC. Amino acids: CASSRTGVSYEQYF.

V is TRBV2 and J is TRBJ1-2, with 8 bases identical to TRBD1. Trimming removed 2 bases from V and 6 bases from J; junction bases left unmatched: 11. Germline V gene sequence: CDR1 SNHLY, CDR2 FYNNEI. CDR3 length: 16 amino acids. The CDR3 region has the DNA TGTGCCAGCAGTGAATGGATCCCTATGACAGGGGATGGCTACACCTTC. It translates to CASSEWIPMTGDGYTF.

Only one count was recorded for this clone. The chain couples TRBV9 to TRBJ1-3; D gene ambiguous. V was trimmed by 4 bases and J by 0 bases, leaving 11 bases between them. This CDR3 spans 15 amino acids. Germline V gene sequence: CDR1 SGDLS, CDR2 YYNGEE. The CDR3 region is CASSLGPSSGNTIYF. The DNA of the CDR3 is TGTGCCAGCAGCCTAGGCCCAAGCTCTGGAAACACCATATATTTT.

This clone was seen a single time. The DNA of the CDR3 is TGTGCCAGCAGCTTAGTCACCCCTACTCTTCACTATGGCTACACCTTC. Amino acid sequence: CASSLVTPTLHYGYTF. The V call is TRBV7-8, the J call TRBJ1-2; no definite D call. V was trimmed by 1 base and J by 3 bases, leaving 15 bases between them. The CDR3 covers 16 residues. Per germline, CDR1 SGHVS and CDR2 FQNEAQ.

This clone has a single count. The J gene is TRBJ2-3, the V gene TRBV5-1; D gene uncertain. V was clipped by 0 bases and J by 6 bases, with 11 bases between them. The V gene's germline CDR1 is SGHRS and CDR2 YFSETQ. CDR3 length: 14 amino acids. The CDR3 DNA reads TGCGCCAGCAGCTTGGCAATCGCTTCCGATACGCAGTATTTT. It yields the protein CASSLAIASDTQYF.

The V and J genes are TRBV10-3 and TRBJ2-7; D ambiguous. This CDR3 contains 12 residues. Germline lookup yields CDR1 ENHRY and CDR2 SYGVKD. Between the trimmed V and J ends, which lost 2 bases and 6 bases, there was a span of 8 bases. The CDR3 DNA sequence: TGTGCCATCAGTGAGGGGGTGGGCGAGCAGTACTTC. It codes for CAISEGVGEQYF.

The chain recombines TRBV5-1 with TRBJ1-6, with 9 bases identical to TRBD1. V dropped 0 bases and J dropped 7; count of bases not matched to a gene: 5. The CDR3 is made up of 16 amino acids. Germline CDR1 reads SGHRS; CDR2 reads YFSETQ. This CDR3 is CASSLVGQGSNSPLHF. Written as DNA, the CDR3 is TGCGCCAGCAGCTTGGTGGGACAGGGATCGAATTCACCCCTCCACTTT.

This chain links TRBV6-5 with TRBJ1-2; D is perhaps TRBD1 (6 bases). V lost 4 bases to trimming and J lost 7 bases, with 19 bases between them. This CDR3 has 15 residues. CDR1 and CDR2 (germline): MNHEY, SVGAGI. The DNA of the CDR3 is TGTGCCAGCAGTTCTCAGGGGCAGTCGAAGATTGGCTACACCTTC. Its translation: CASSSQGQSKIGYTF.

This chain links TRBV25-1 with TRBJ1-3, with 8 positions matching TRBD1. The CDR3 consists of 15 residues. Germline assignment: CDR1 MGHDK and CDR2 SYGVNS. V shed 5 bases, J shed 4 bases, and the junction held 7 bases outside the gene matches. CDR3 in DNA: TGTGCCAGCAGTTTCGCCGGGACAGGAGGAAACACCATATATTTT. Residues: CASSFAGTGGNTIYF. The full variable domain, with the rest looked up from reference TRBV25-1 and TRBJ1-3, is EADIYQTPRYLVIGTGKKITLECSQTMGHDKMYWYQQDPGMELHLIHYSYGVNSTEKGDLSSESTVSRIRTEHFPLTLESARPSHTSQYLCASSFAGTGGNTIYFGEGSWLTVV.

The genes are TRBV30 and TRBJ1-5, with 9 bases identical to TRBD1. V shed 1 base and J 6 bases; nucleotides not matched to a gene: 4. This CDR3 has 14 amino acids. From germline, CDR1 is GTSNPN and CDR2 SVGIG (reference sequence). For the CDR3, the DNA is TGTGCCTGGAGTGCTGGACAGGGGCGTCAGCCCCAGCATTTT. Its protein is CAWSAGQGRQPQHF.